This T cell receptor (beta chain) stems from a study of blood T cell repertoires in COVID-19. Turning to the study itself: Samples of COVID-19 (acute and convalescent) were obtained from the United States, Italy and Spain. T cells, B-cell-depleted T cells, or PBMCs provided the cDNA or gDNA that served as material.

This clone was counted once. The assay was immunoSEQ multiplex PCR, and TCRdb's table has in-frame clones only and misses some. Here the sample spans under 300,000 clones, approximately 89% being singletons. Donors were grouped by their self-reported clinical history. This receptor was taken from a woman aged 60-70 years who had recovered from COVID-19. Sequencing was done on a sample of PBMCs or T cells enriched from blood (not recorded which).

In DNA, the CDR3 is TGTGCCAGCAGTATCCCTCGAGTCACAGATACGCAGTATTTT. This encodes CASSIPRVTDTQYF. The V call is TRBV28, the J call TRBJ2-3; no clear D. Germline CDR1 and CDR2: MDHEN and SYDVKM. This CDR3 is 14 amino acids long. V was pared by 5 bases and J by 2 bases, with 11 bases between.